Listed here are 6 T cell receptor beta chains from one sample, sequenced in a study of blood T cell repertoires in COVID-19. Assay used: immunoSEQ multiplex PCR; TCRdb lists only in-frame clones, some missing. Of 270,000 or so clones listed, roughly 80% are singletons. Sequencing was done on a sample of PBMCs or T cells enriched from blood (not recorded which). These receptors all come from a man aged 50 to 59 who had recovered from COVID-19.

The chain recombines TRBV2 with TRBJ2-4; 7 nucleotides match TRBD1. The CDR3 has 15 amino acids. The V segment lost 4 bases and the J segment 4 bases; nucleotides outside the gene matches: 7. Looked up from germline, CDR1 is SNHLY and CDR2 is FYNNEI. The CDR3 sequence: CASSGGQTRKNIQYF. In DNA form, the CDR3 reads TGTGCCAGCAGTGGGGGACAGACGCGAAAAAACATTCAGTACTTC.

The chain recombines TRBV28 with TRBJ2-2; unclear D gene. Trimming cost V 1 base and J 2 bases, with 8 bases left between them. The CDR3 contains 15 residues. Germline V lookup: CDR1 MDHEN, CDR2 SYDVKM. The CDR3 DNA reads as TGTGCCAGCAGTTTATTCCCTCCTAACACCGGGGAGCTGTTTTTT. This translates into CASSLFPPNTGELFF.

The rearrangement links TRBV6-1 to TRBJ2-1, with 15 bases lining up with TRBD2. V shed 4 bases, J shed 1 base, and the junction held 5 bases outside the gene matches. Germline V CDR1 and CDR2: MNHNS, SASEGT. This CDR3 comprises 18 residues. The CDR3 spells CASSARTSGGVSYNEQFF. CDR3 nucleotides: TGTGCCAGCAGTGCCAGGACTAGCGGGGGGGTGTCCTACAATGAGCAGTTCTTC.

The chain uses TRBV5-4 and TRBJ2-1; 9 bases map to TRBD2. CDR3 length equals 15 residues. V lost 3 bases, J lost 9 bases, and 10 bases stayed unmatched. Germline-derived CDR1 and CDR2 are SGHNT and YYREEE (reference sequence). The CDR3 coding sequence is TGTGCCAGCAGCTCTCCGGCGGGGGGGAAGGGTGAGCAGTTCTTC. This codes for CASSSPAGGKGEQFF.

The chain links TRBV11-2 to TRBJ2-7, with a weak D call TRBD1 (6 bases). Per germline, CDR1 SGHAT and CDR2 FQNNGV. This CDR3 has 14 residues. The V gene lost 5 bases and the J gene lost 2 bases, with 13 bases spanning the gap. This CDR3 is CASSLMGATYEQYF. Written as DNA, the CDR3 is TGTGCCAGCAGCCTAATGGGGGCTACCTACGAGCAGTACTTC.

The J gene is TRBJ2-2, the V gene TRBV5-4, with TRBD2 matching 9 bases. V lost 4 bases and J lost 4; bases outside the gene matches: 8. This CDR3 spans 16 amino acids. CDR1 and CDR2 (germline): SGHNT, YYREEE (reference sequence). In DNA, the CDR3 is TGTGCCAGCAGCAAGGGGAGTAGCGGGGGCACCGGGGAGCTGTTTTTT. It translates to CASSKGSSGGTGELFF. Drawing the rest from reference TRBV5-4 and TRBJ2-2, the complete variable domain is ETGVTQSPTHLIKTRGQQVTLRCSSQSGHNTVSWYQQALGQGPQFIFQYYREEENGRGNFPPRFSGLQFPNYSSELNVNALELDDSALYLCASSKGSSGGTGELFFGEGSRLTVL.